These 14 T cell receptor beta chains originate from one sample sequenced in a study of blood T cell repertoires in COVID-19. Sequenced by immunoSEQ multiplex PCR; TCRdb stores in-frame clones only, minus some. Here the sample spans tens of thousands of clones, about 86% being singletons. The sample consisted of peripheral blood. All receptors derive from a man aged 45-60 years with active COVID-19.

The chain links TRBV2 to TRBJ1-6; a weak D match, TRBD1 (5 bases). The CDR3 contains 16 residues. V was pared by 6 bases and J by 7 bases, with 19 bases between. Germline-derived CDR1 and CDR2 are SNHLY and FYNNEI. CDR3 sequence reads: CASSPDARVRNSPLHF. The CDR3 nucleotides read TGTGCCAGCAGCCCAGATGCCAGGGTACGGAATTCACCCCTCCACTTT.

The chain has TRBV7-8 and TRBJ1-4; TRBD1 is a possible D gene (5 bases). The CDR3 sequence is 19 residues long. Looked up from germline, CDR1 is SGHVS and CDR2 is FQNEAQ. V was pared by 2 bases and J by 0 bases, with 19 bases between. The CDR3 region has the DNA TGTGCCAGCAGCTTATCATACGGAGGGGTCCTTTCAACTAATGAAAAACTGTTTTTT. Protein: CASSLSYGGVLSTNEKLFF.

The chain carries TRBV7-9 and TRBJ2-7; 9 bases are a match to TRBD1. V lost 7 bases, J lost 6 bases, and 16 bases stayed unmatched. CDR1 and CDR2 (germline): SEHNR, FQNEAQ (reference sequence). The CDR3 contains 16 residues. Written as DNA, the CDR3 is TGTGCCAGCACCGAAGGCAGTGGACAGGGGAACTCCGAGCAGTACTTC. It is translated as CASTEGSGQGNSEQYF.

This sequence joins TRBV19 and TRBJ1-3; D is undetermined. Germline-derived CDR1 and CDR2 are LNHDA and SQIVND (reference sequence). There are 15 residues in the CDR3. The ends were cut back, 3 bases at V and 0 bases at J, with 9 bases in the middle. The CDR3 here is CASSIEVHSGNTIYF. CDR3 bases: TGTGCCAGTAGTATCGAGGTCCACTCTGGAAACACCATATATTTT. The full variable domain, rest sourced from reference TRBV19 and TRBJ1-3, is DGGITQSPKYLFRKEGQNVTLSCEQNLNHDAMYWYRQDPGQGLRLIYYSQIVNDFQKGDIAEGYSVSREKKESFPLTVTSAQKNPTAFYLCASSIEVHSGNTIYFGEGSWLTVV.

The chain uses TRBV7-3 and TRBJ2-5, with D possibly TRBD2 on 6 matching bases. Deletions cut 5 bases from V and 5 bases from J, with 21 bases between. The CDR3 loop spans 16 amino acids. From germline, CDR1 is SGHTA and CDR2 FQGTGA. In DNA form, the CDR3 reads TGTGCCAGCAGCCCCCAGATAGGCGGGGCCAAGGAGACCCAGTACTTC. It translates to CASSPQIGGAKETQYF.

The chain combines TRBV19 with TRBJ1-1; a weak D match, TRBD1 (5 bases). This CDR3 spans 15 amino acids. V was clipped by 3 bases and J by 4 bases, with 15 bases between them. CDR1 and CDR2 (germline): LNHDA, SQIVND (reference sequence). The CDR3 is CASSIDRTYSTEAFF. Here the CDR3 DNA reads TGTGCCAGTAGTATCGACAGAACCTACAGCACTGAAGCTTTCTTT.

The chain joins TRBV4-1 to TRBJ2-1, with TRBD2 matching over 11 bases. The CDR3 spans 16 residues. CDR1 MGHRA and CDR2 YSYEKL come from the germline V gene. After removal of 4 bases from V and 3 bases from J, the junction contained 5 bases not matched to a gene. CDR3 in amino acids: CASSRGLAVNYNEQFF. CDR3 bases: TGCGCCAGCAGCCGGGGACTAGCGGTTAACTACAATGAGCAGTTCTTC.

The chain links TRBV3-1 (or the pseudogene TRBV3-2) to TRBJ2-1; D is perhaps TRBD1 (6 bases). From germline, CDR1 is LGHDT and CDR2 YNNKEL (reference sequence). CDR3 length: 16 residues. V was pared by 1 base and J by 5 bases, with 15 bases between. The CDR3 region has the DNA TGTGCCAGCAGCCAAGTAGGTCAGGGGAAACACAATGAGCAGTTCTTC. This translates into CASSQVGQGKHNEQFF.

As for this clone: This specimen includes other DNA sequences encoding the same CDR3. This chain connects TRBV7-9 to TRBJ1-2; D gene uncertain. This CDR3 spans 12 amino acids. CDR1 is SEHNR, CDR2 FQNEAQ, per germline (reference sequence). Trimming removed 5 bases from V and 3 bases from J, with 7 bases in between. In DNA form, the CDR3 reads TGTGCCAGCAGCCCAACGGACTATGGCTACACCTTC. It codes for CASSPTDYGYTF.

This clone was picked up a small number of times. The chain has TRBV6-5 and TRBJ1-3; 7 bases line up with TRBD1. Unmatched junction bases numbered 4, after V lost 6 bases and J lost 5 bases. CDR3 length equals 13 residues. In germline, CDR1 is MNHEY, CDR2 SVGAGI. CDR3 DNA sequence: TGTGCCAGCAGCGGGACAGCGAGAAACACCATATATTTT. Translation: CASSGTARNTIYF.

The V call is TRBV7-9, the J call TRBJ1-2; tentatively, D is TRBD1 (6 bases). Trimming stripped 5 bases from V and 4 bases from J, with 23 bases between. Germline V CDR1 and CDR2: SEHNR, FQNEAQ (reference sequence). The CDR3 is 17 residues long. The CDR3, as DNA: TGTGCCAGCAGCGCTTTGACAGGTCAAATTGCCTTCTATGGCTACACCTTC. Its translation: CASSALTGQIAFYGYTF. Supplemented by reference TRBV7-9 and TRBJ1-2, the full variable domain reads DTGVSQNPRHKITKRGQNVTFRCDPISEHNRLYWYRQTLGQGPEFLTYFQNEAQLEKSRLLSDRFSAERPKGSFSTLEIQRTEQGDSAMYLCASSALTGQIAFYGYTFGSGTRLTVV.

The chain recombines TRBV13 with TRBJ2-5, with 7 bases matching TRBD1. V shed 5 bases and J 5 bases; nucleotides not matched to a gene: 17. The CDR3 runs 17 residues. The germline CDR1 and CDR2 sequences are PRHDT and FYEKMQ (reference sequence). CDR3 nucleotide sequence: TGTGCCAGCAGCCGGAGACAGGGCAGGATGATTCGGGAGACCCAGTACTTC. Protein sequence: CASSRRQGRMIRETQYF.

The chain is built from TRBV28 and TRBJ2-7; 11 bases map to TRBD2. This CDR3 comprises 15 residues. With V trimmed by 2 bases and J by 4 bases, 4 bases remained unmatched. Germline V gene sequence: CDR1 MDHEN, CDR2 SYDVKM. CDR3 in amino acids: CASSLGTSGTYEQYV. In nucleotides, the CDR3 is TGTGCCAGCAGTTTAGGGACTAGCGGAACTTACGAGCAGTACGTC.

The rearrangement links TRBV2 to TRBJ1-2, with D tentatively TRBD1 (6 bases). The CDR3 has 13 residues. Looked up from germline, CDR1 is SNHLY and CDR2 is FYNNEI. Trimming shortened V by 2 bases and J by 4 bases, and 8 bases separated the two germline ends. The DNA of the CDR3 is TGTGCCAGCAGTGAAAGACAGGTCTATGGCTACACCTTC. It codes for CASSERQVYGYTF.